This T cell receptor (beta chain) emerged from a study of T cell responses to AZD1222 COVID-19 vaccine. Profiled with immunoSEQ multiplex PCR; TCRdb holds only in-frame clones, not every one. The repertoire has about 100,000 clones, roughly 86% of them found once; the top ten carry about 3.1%. General study results and limits: Elevations in Spike-specific TCR breadth and depth followed administration of two AZD1222 doses. Unmutated regions of variants are reportedly targeted by nearly half of spike-specific TCRs.

Germline CDR1 SQVTM, CDR2 ANQGSEA. The CDR3 has 11 residues. V dropped 0 bases and J dropped 7 bases, with 6 bases sitting between them. Concerning this clone: Its antigen is still unknown.

The source of this sequence is an adult who received the MenACWY meningococcal vaccine as a control. The chain has TRBV29-1 and TRBJ1-2; D ambiguous. The source material was peripheral blood, sampled 28 days after the second dose of the MenACWY control vaccine. CDR3 bases: TGCAGCGTTGAAGATCCGGGTGGCTACACCTTC. As protein: CSVEDPGGYTF.